Sequencing of this TCR beta chain was carried out in a study of blood T cell repertoires in COVID-19. Study background: COVID-19 samples, acute and convalescent, were from the United States, Italy and Spain.

Per the study methods: It was from reference gene primer amplification that nucleated cell counts were estimated. Data came from immunoSEQ multiplex PCR; TCRdb stores just in-frame clones and leaves some out. That table furnishes V, J and clone size, whereas the DNA furnished D and trimming. This sample has fewer than 250,000 clones, with 80% to 90% found just once. This clone occurred once. This TCR was sampled from a young man with acute or convalescent COVID-19. The sample was peripheral blood.

CDR3 region: CASSRTVSSENEQFF. In DNA form, the CDR3 reads TGTGCCAGCAGTCGGACAGTTTCCAGCGAGAATGAGCAGTTCTTC. This sequence joins TRBV6-5 and TRBJ2-1; D might be TRBD1 (6 bases). Germline CDR1 reads MNHEY; CDR2 reads SVGAGI. This CDR3 spans 15 amino acids. V lost 5 bases and J 7 bases, leaving 18 bases between the germline ends.